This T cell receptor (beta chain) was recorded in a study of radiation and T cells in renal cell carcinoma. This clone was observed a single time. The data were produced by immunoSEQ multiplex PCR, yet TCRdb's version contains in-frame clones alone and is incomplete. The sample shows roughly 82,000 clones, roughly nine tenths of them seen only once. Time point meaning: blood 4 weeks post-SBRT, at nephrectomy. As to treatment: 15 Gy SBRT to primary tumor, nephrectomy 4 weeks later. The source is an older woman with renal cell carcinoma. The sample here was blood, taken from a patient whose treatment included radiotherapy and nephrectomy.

The chain's CDR3 is CASLPGTGYGEQYF. CDR3 coding DNA: TGCGCCAGCTTACCCGGGACAGGGTATGGCGAGCAGTACTTC. The chain has TRBV5-1 and TRBJ2-7, with 9 bases aligning to TRBD1. The CDR3 has 14 residues. The junction had 11 bases not matched to a gene; V was cut back by 7 bases and J by 6 bases. Germline V gene sequence: CDR1 SGHRS, CDR2 YFSETQ. Full variable domain (remainder filled in from reference TRBV5-1 and TRBJ2-7): KAGVTQTPRYLIKTRGQQVTLSCSPISGHRSVSWYQQTPGQGLQFLFEYFSETQRNKGNFPGRFSGRQFSNSRSEMNVSTLELGDSALYLCASLPGTGYGEQYFGPGTRLTVT.